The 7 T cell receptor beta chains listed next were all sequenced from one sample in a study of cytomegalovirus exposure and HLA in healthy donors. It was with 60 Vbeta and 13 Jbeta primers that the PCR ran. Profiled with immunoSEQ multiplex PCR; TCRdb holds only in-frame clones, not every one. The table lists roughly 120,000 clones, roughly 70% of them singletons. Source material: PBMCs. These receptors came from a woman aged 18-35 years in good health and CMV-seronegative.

The DNA for the CDR3 is TGTGCCAGCAACCGCAAGGAGGGGGCCTTCACAGATACGCAGTATTTT. The encoded protein is CASNRKEGAFTDTQYF. The chain links TRBV13 to TRBJ2-3; a possible D gene is TRBD1 (7 bases). The CDR3 contains 16 residues. Germline-derived CDR1 and CDR2 are PRHDT and FYEKMQ (reference sequence). V was pared by 7 bases and J by 2 bases, with 19 bases between.

This CDR3 is CASSLTDSGYGYTF. The CDR3 DNA sequence: TGTGCCAGCAGTTTGACGGACAGTGGCTATGGCTACACCTTC. The chain recombines TRBV28 with TRBJ1-2; D perhaps matches TRBD1 (6 bases). This CDR3 contains 14 residues. CDR1 and CDR2 from the germline V gene are MDHEN and SYDVKM. V was clipped by 3 bases and J by 4 bases, with 12 bases between them.

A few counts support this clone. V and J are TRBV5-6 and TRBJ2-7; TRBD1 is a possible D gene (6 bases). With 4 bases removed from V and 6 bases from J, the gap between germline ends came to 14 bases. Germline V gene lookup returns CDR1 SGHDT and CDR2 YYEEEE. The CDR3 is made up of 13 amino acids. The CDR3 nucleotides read TGTGCCAGCAGCCCCGGGGTGGGGGCCGAGCAGTACTTC. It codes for CASSPGVGAEQYF.

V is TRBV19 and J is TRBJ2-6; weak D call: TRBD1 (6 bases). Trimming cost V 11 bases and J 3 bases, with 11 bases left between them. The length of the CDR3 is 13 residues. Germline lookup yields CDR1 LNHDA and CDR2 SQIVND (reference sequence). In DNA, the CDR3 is TGTGCCGTCGCAGGGGTTGGGGCCAACGTCCTGACTTTC. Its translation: CAVAGVGANVLTF. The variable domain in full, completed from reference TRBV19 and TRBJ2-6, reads DGGITQSPKYLFRKEGQNVTLSCEQNLNHDAMYWYRQDPGQGLRLIYYSQIVNDFQKGDIAEGYSVSREKKESFPLTVTSAQKNPTAFYLCAVAGVGANVLTFGAGSRLTVL.

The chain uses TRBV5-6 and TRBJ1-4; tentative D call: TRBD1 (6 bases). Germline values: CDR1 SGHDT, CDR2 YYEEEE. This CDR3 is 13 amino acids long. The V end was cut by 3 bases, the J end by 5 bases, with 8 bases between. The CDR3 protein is CASSSGANEKLFF. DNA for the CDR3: TGTGCCAGCAGCTCAGGGGCGAATGAAAAACTGTTTTTT.

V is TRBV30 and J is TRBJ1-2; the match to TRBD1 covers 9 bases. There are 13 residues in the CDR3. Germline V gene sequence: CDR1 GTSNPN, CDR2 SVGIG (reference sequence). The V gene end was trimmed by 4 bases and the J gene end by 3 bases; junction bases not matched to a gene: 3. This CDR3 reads CAWIGDRDYGYTF. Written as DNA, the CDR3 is TGTGCCTGGATCGGGGACAGGGACTATGGCTACACCTTC.

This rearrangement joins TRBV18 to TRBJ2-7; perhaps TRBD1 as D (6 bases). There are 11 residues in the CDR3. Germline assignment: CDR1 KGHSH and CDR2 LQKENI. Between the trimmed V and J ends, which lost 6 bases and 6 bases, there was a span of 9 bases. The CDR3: CASSRGAEQYF. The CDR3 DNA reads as TGTGCCAGCTCCAGGGGAGCCGAGCAGTACTTC.